The 2 T cell receptor beta chains in this list originate from one sample, sequenced in a study of OX40 agonist ivuxolimab in advanced cancers. Generated by immunoSEQ multiplex PCR, the TCRdb table keeps only in-frame clones and is missing some. The sample has 40,000 or so clones, about 82% seen once. Sequences were derived from CD4+ or CD8+ T cells sorted from blood, sampled in a trial of the OX40 agonist ivuxolimab. Every receptor here comes from an adult with an advanced solid tumor such as melanoma, head and neck, liver or kidney cancer.

This chain links TRBV6-1 with TRBJ2-3; D is uncertain. V lost 6 bases to trimming and J lost 5 bases, with 6 bases between them. Germline CDR1 and CDR2: MNHNS and SASEGT. The CDR3 runs 11 residues. CDR3 DNA sequence: TGTGCCAGCAGCATCCAAGATACGCAGTATTTT. Encoded protein: CASSIQDTQYF.

CDR3 loop: CASSSRTAARVDTQYF. The CDR3 region has the DNA TGTGCCAGCAGCTCCCGGACAGCCGCTAGGGTAGATACGCAGTATTTT. This rearrangement joins TRBV7-9 to TRBJ2-3, with a tentative D call TRBD1 (6 bases). The CDR3 has 16 amino acids. Per the germline V gene, CDR1 is SEHNR and CDR2 is FQNEAQ (reference sequence). The V end was cut by 4 bases, the J end by 5 bases, with 19 bases between.